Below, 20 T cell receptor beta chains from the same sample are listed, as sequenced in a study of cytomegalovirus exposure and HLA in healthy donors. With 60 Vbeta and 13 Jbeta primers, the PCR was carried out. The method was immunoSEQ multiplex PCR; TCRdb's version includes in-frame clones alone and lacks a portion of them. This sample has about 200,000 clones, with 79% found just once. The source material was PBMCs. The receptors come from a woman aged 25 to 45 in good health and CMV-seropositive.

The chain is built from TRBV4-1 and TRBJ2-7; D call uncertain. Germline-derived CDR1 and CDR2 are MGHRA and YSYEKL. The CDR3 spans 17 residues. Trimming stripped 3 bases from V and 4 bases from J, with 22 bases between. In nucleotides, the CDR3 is TGCGCCAGCAGCCATCTTCTCGACTCCATACCCTTTTACGAGCAGTACTTC. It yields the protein CASSHLLDSIPFYEQYF.

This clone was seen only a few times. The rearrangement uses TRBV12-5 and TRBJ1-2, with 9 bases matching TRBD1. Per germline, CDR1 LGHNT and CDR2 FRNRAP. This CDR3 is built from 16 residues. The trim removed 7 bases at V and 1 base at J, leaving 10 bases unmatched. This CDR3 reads CASVLVQGADNYGYTF. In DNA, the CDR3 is TGTGCTAGTGTCCTGGTACAGGGGGCGGATAACTATGGCTACACCTTC.

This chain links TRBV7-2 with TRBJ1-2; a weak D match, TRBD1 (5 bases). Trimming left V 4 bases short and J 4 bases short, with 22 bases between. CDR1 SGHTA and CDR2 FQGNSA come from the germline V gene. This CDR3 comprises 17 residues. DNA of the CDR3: TGTGCCAGCAGCTCGCCTCCCGATCAGTGGGGGGGCTATGGCTACACCTTC. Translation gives CASSSPPDQWGGYGYTF.

CDR3 protein: CAWDLFSGSGDTGELFF. The CDR3 DNA reads as TGTGCCTGGGACTTATTTAGCGGGAGTGGGGACACCGGGGAGCTGTTTTTT. The V and J genes are TRBV30 and TRBJ2-2; 9 bases line up with TRBD2. Germline V lookup: CDR1 GTSNPN, CDR2 SVGIG (reference sequence). With V trimmed by 5 bases and J by 3 bases, 13 bases remained unmatched. The CDR3 runs to 17 residues.

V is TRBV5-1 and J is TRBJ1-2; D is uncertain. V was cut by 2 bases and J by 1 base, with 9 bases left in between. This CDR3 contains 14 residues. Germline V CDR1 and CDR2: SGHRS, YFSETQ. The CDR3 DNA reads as TGCGCCAGCAGCTTAGATGCGTATAACTATGGCTACACCTTC. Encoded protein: CASSLDAYNYGYTF.

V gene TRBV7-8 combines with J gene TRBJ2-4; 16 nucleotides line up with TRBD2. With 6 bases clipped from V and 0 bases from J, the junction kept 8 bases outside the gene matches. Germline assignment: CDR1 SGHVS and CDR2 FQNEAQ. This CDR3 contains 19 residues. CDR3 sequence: CASSRSGTSGGAAKNIQYF. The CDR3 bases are TGTGCCAGCAGTCGCTCCGGGACTAGCGGGGGGGCAGCCAAAAACATTCAGTACTTC.

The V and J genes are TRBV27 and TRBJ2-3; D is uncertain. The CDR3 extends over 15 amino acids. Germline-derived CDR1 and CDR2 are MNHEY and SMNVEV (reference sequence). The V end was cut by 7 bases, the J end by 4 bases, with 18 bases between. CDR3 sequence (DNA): TGTGCCAGCAACACCATAAACGTCGCTTCAGATACGCAGTATTTT. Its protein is CASNTINVASDTQYF.

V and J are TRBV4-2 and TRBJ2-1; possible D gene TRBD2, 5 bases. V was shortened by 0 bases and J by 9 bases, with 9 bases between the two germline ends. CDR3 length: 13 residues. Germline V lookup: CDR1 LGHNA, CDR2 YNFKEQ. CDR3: CASSQDIEGEQFF. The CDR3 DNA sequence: TGTGCCAGCAGCCAAGATATAGAGGGTGAGCAGTTCTTC.

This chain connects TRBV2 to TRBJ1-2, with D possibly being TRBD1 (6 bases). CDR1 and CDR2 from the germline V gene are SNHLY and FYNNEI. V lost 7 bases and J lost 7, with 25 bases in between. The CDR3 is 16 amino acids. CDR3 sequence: CASKTTSGTLSRGYTF. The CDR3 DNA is TGTGCCAGCAAAACGACTTCCGGGACACTCTCTCGTGGCTACACCTTC.

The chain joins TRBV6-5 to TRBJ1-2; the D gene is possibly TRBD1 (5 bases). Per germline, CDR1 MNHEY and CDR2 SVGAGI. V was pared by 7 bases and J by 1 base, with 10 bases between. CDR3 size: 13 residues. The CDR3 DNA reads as TGTGCCAGCATGCGACAGCTTAACTATGGCTACACCTTC. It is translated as CASMRQLNYGYTF.

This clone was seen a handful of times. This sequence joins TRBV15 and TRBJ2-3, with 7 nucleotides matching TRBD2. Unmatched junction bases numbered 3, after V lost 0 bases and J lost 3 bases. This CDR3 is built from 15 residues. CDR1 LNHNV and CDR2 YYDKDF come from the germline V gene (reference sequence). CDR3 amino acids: CATSRDPGGTDTQYF. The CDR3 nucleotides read TGTGCCACCAGCAGAGATCCGGGGGGAACAGATACGCAGTATTTT.

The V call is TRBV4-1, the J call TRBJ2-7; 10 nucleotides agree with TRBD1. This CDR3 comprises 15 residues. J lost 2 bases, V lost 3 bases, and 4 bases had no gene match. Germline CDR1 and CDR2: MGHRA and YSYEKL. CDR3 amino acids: CASSQTGTGAYEQYF. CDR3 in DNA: TGCGCCAGCAGCCAGACCGGGACAGGGGCCTACGAGCAGTACTTC.

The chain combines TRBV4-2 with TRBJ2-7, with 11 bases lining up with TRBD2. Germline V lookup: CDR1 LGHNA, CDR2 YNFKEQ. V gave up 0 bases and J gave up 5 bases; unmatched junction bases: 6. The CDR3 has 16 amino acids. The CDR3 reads CASSQDRGLADNEQYF. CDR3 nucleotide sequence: TGTGCCAGCAGCCAAGATAGGGGACTAGCGGACAACGAGCAGTACTTC.

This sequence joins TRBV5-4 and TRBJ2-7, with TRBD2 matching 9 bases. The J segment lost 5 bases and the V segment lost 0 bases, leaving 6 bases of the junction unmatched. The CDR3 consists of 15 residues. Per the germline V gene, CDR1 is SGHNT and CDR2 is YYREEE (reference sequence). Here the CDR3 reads CASSLAAGLANEQYF. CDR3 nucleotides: TGTGCCAGCAGCTTGGCCGCGGGACTAGCTAACGAGCAGTACTTC.

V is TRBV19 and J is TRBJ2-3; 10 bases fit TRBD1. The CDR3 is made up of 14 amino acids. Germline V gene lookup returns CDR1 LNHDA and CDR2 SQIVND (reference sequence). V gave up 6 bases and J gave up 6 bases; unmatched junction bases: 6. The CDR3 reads CASRVPGQGDTQYF. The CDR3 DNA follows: TGTGCCAGTAGGGTACCGGGACAGGGGGATACGCAGTATTTT.

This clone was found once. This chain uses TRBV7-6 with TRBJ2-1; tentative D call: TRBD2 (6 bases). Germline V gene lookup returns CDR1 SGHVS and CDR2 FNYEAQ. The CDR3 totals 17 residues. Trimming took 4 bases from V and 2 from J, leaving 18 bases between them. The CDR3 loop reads CASSWRGSRGTYNEQFF. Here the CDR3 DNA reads TGTGCCAGCAGCTGGCGGGGCTCCCGGGGGACCTACAATGAGCAGTTCTTC.

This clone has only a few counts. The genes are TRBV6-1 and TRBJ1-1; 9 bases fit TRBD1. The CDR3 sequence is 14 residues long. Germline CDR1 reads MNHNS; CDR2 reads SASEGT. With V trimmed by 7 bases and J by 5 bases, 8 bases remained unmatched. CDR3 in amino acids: CASNGGQGATEAFF. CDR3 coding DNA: TGTGCCAGCAACGGGGGACAGGGCGCTACTGAAGCTTTCTTT.

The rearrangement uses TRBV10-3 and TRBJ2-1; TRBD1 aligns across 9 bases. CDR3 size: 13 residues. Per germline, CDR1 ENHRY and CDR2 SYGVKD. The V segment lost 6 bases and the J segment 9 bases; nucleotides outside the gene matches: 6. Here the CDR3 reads CAIRDRGVAEQFF. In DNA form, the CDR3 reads TGTGCCATCAGGGACAGGGGAGTCGCTGAGCAGTTCTTC.

The DNA of the CDR3 is TGCGCCAGCTTCATTGGCGGGGCGATCACCGGGGAGCTGTTTTTT. Protein: CASFIGGAITGELFF. The rearrangement joins TRBV5-1 to TRBJ2-2; D is possibly TRBD2 (6 bases). The germline V gene encodes CDR1 SGHRS and CDR2 YFSETQ. The CDR3 is 15 amino acids. Trimming removed 7 bases from V and 4 bases from J, with 17 bases in between.

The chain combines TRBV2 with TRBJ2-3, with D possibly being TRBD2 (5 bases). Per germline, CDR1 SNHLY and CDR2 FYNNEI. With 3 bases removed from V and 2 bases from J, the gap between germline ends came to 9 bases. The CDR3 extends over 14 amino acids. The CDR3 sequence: CASSDLLATDTQYF. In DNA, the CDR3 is TGTGCCAGCAGTGATCTGCTAGCCACAGATACGCAGTATTTT.